A selection of T cell receptor beta chains follows, all from one sample in a study of T cell responses to AZD1222 COVID-19 vaccine. Using immunoSEQ multiplex PCR, the repertoire was profiled, and TCRdb retains in-frame clones only, with some absent. The sample holds 100,000 to 150,000 clones, around 90% seen once. The starting material was peripheral blood, obtained 28 days after the second AZD1222 dose. Every receptor here comes from an adult who received the AZD1222 COVID-19 vaccine. Both conserved end residues are trimmed from each CDR3. The order of the fields is CDR3 protein, J gene, V gene.

ASSLLGPSGAYNEQF TRBJ2-1 TRBV5-1
ASSGGQPQH TRBJ1-5 TRBV28
ATRTGLGELF TRBJ2-2 TRBV28
ASSLSTQYEQY TRBJ2-7 TRBV4-3
ASSLRGTDTEAF TRBJ1-1 TRBV7-9
ATSRLRGNQPQH TRBJ1-5 TRBV15
ASSYGFSYEQY TRBJ2-7 TRBV6-2/TRBV6-3
ASSTTGRDQPQH TRBJ1-5 TRBV19
ASSSLTGGNTEAF TRBJ1-1 TRBV11-2
ASSKTSGGYNEQF TRBJ2-1 TRBV6-2/TRBV6-3
ASPGADNEKLF TRBJ1-4 TRBV30
ASRNPKFVDYGYT TRBJ1-2 TRBV6-5
ASSQGMTGEQF TRBJ2-1 TRBV3-1/TRBV3-2
ASSYPDRGAYEQY TRBJ2-7 TRBV6-2/TRBV6-3
ASSAGLAGSTDTQY TRBJ2-3 TRBV9
ASSETGARNQPQH TRBJ1-5 TRBV2
ASSILPYTGELF TRBJ2-2 TRBV19
SVGRTGDITGELF TRBJ2-2 TRBV29-1
ASSLLAGINTGELF TRBJ2-2 TRBV27
SVDKGGSYNEQF TRBJ2-1 TRBV29-1
ASSPGGGTDTQY TRBJ2-3 TRBV19
ASSTGGELF TRBJ2-2 TRBV2
ASSPPGRNYGYT TRBJ1-2 TRBV28
ASSPGGWADKGYEQY TRBJ2-7 TRBV7-2
ASSPRDSYGYT TRBJ1-2 TRBV9
ASRLAGAGELF TRBJ2-2 TRBV27
ASSFSEGYTEAF TRBJ1-1 TRBV7-9
ASSLVALLPRTEAF TRBJ1-1 TRBV28
ASSQGGVGREADTQY TRBJ2-3 TRBV3-1/TRBV3-2
AISVSGTEAF TRBJ1-1 TRBV10-3
SVEWARGGNGYT TRBJ1-2 TRBV29-1
ASSGLYGRGAAYNEQF TRBJ2-1 TRBV19
ASSHGGEQY TRBJ2-7 TRBV6-2/TRBV6-3
ASSYRRDRPSDTQY TRBJ2-3 TRBV6-5
ASNLPSPYNEQF TRBJ2-1 TRBV7-4
ASSQDFHSKSF TRBJ1-1 TRBV4-3
ASSLGLLGSPTYNEQF TRBJ2-1 TRBV13
ASRDTGRAEAF TRBJ1-1 TRBV6-6
ASSKTRDRAGNTIY TRBJ1-3 TRBV21-1
ASSRRGGRNTEAF TRBJ1-1 TRBV19
ASSQARDDYGYT TRBJ1-2 TRBV4-2
ASSYGLALLYNEQF TRBJ2-1 TRBV6-2/TRBV6-3
ASSFGGAYGYT TRBJ1-2 TRBV7-9
ASSIGRVRGGSGANVLT TRBJ2-6 TRBV19
ASSQDSNLGGRRGSTDTQY TRBJ2-3 TRBV4-2
ASSRLTSGLGEQY TRBJ2-7 TRBV5-1
ASSLGLAGICEQY TRBJ2-7 TRBV9
ASSLEETQY TRBJ2-5 TRBV28
ASKGVQETQY TRBJ2-5 TRBV12-3/TRBV12-4
ASSDETGGAGEQY TRBJ2-7 TRBV6-1
ASGRGSGNTIY TRBJ1-3 TRBV6-5